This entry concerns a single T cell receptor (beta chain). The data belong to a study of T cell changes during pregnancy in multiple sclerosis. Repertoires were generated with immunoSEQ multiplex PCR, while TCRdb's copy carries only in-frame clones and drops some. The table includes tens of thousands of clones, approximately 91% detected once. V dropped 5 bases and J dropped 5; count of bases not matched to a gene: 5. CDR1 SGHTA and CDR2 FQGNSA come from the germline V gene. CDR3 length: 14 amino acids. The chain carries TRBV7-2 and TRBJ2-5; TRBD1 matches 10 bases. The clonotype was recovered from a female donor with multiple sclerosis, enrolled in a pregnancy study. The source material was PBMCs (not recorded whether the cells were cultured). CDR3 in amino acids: CASSPWTGGETQYF. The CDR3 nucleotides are TGTGCCAGCAGCCCGTGGACAGGGGGGGAGACCCAGTACTTC.